Below are 8 T cell receptor beta chains sequenced from a single sample in a study of untreated major depressive disorder. Profiling relied on immunoSEQ multiplex PCR, and the TCRdb table lists in-frame clones only, not all of them. Seen here are about 21,000 clones, just under 90% observed once, and the top ten hold about 0.45%. The sample consisted of CD4+ T cells from PBMCs. The receptors stem from a woman in her 40s in good health.

The chain carries TRBV9 and TRBJ2-3; no clear D gene. With 4 bases removed from V and 5 bases from J, the gap between germline ends came to 11 bases. The germline V gene encodes CDR1 SGDLS and CDR2 YYNGEE. The CDR3 is 13 amino acids. The CDR3, as DNA: TGTGCCAGCAGCCCCGAATCTAGAGATACGCAGTATTTT. Its protein is CASSPESRDTQYF.

The chain recombines TRBV6-5 with TRBJ1-2; D is possibly TRBD1 (5 bases). The CDR3 length is 12 residues. The germline CDR1 and CDR2 sequences are MNHEY and SVGAGI. The V gene lost 4 bases and the J gene lost 8 bases, with 11 bases spanning the gap. CDR3 sequence reads: CASSFTGGGYTF. The CDR3 DNA follows: TGTGCCAGCAGTTTTACCGGGGGGGGCTACACCTTC.

The V and J genes are TRBV2 and TRBJ1-1; a weak D match, TRBD1 (5 bases). The V and J ends lost 4 bases and 0 bases respectively, with 12 bases between them. In germline, CDR1 is SNHLY, CDR2 FYNNEI. The CDR3 runs to 15 residues. This chain's CDR3 is CASSVSGAVNTEAFF. CDR3 sequence (DNA): TGTGCCAGCAGTGTATCTGGGGCGGTGAACACTGAAGCTTTCTTT.

The chain couples TRBV9 to TRBJ2-3, with 10 bases lining up with TRBD1. The germline V gene encodes CDR1 SGDLS and CDR2 YYNGEE. The J segment lost 1 base and the V segment lost 3 bases, leaving 2 bases of the junction unmatched. The CDR3 is 15 amino acids. Here the CDR3 DNA reads TGTGCCAGCAGCGCCGGGACAGGGGGCACAGATACGCAGTATTTT. Its translation is CASSAGTGGTDTQYF.

This chain connects TRBV7-2 to TRBJ2-7; 7 positions agree with TRBD1. The CDR3 runs to 15 residues. Losses at the gene ends were 5 bases for V and 6 bases for J; bases not matched to a gene: 13. Germline CDR1 is SGHTA and CDR2 is FQGNSA. CDR3 residues: CASSRDREDVGEQYF. For the CDR3, the DNA is TGTGCCAGCAGCAGAGACAGGGAAGACGTAGGCGAGCAGTACTTC.

This CDR3 is CASSLLNSPLHF. The DNA of the CDR3 is TGTGCCAGCAGCTTGTTAAATTCACCCCTCCACTTT. The chain combines TRBV5-4 with TRBJ1-6; D not resolved. The length of the CDR3 is 12 residues. Trimming removed 1 base from V and 7 bases from J, with 3 bases in between. The germline gives CDR1 SGHNT, CDR2 YYREEE (reference sequence).

CDR3 coding DNA: TGTGCCAGCAGCTTGGCAGGTTTCGGCTACACCTTC. Its translation: CASSLAGFGYTF. V is TRBV5-6 and J is TRBJ1-2, with no clear D. V dropped 0 bases and J dropped 8 bases, with 8 bases sitting between them. CDR3 size: 12 residues. The germline gives CDR1 SGHDT, CDR2 YYEEEE.

The rearrangement links TRBV6-4 to TRBJ2-3; D possibly corresponds to TRBD2 (5 bases). V was clipped by 3 bases and J by 1 base, with 8 bases between them. Per the germline V gene, CDR1 is MRHNA and CDR2 is SNTAGT. The CDR3 contains 14 residues. The CDR3 DNA reads as TGTGCCAGCAGTGATATCGGGGGCACAGATACGCAGTATTTT. Translated: CASSDIGGTDTQYF.